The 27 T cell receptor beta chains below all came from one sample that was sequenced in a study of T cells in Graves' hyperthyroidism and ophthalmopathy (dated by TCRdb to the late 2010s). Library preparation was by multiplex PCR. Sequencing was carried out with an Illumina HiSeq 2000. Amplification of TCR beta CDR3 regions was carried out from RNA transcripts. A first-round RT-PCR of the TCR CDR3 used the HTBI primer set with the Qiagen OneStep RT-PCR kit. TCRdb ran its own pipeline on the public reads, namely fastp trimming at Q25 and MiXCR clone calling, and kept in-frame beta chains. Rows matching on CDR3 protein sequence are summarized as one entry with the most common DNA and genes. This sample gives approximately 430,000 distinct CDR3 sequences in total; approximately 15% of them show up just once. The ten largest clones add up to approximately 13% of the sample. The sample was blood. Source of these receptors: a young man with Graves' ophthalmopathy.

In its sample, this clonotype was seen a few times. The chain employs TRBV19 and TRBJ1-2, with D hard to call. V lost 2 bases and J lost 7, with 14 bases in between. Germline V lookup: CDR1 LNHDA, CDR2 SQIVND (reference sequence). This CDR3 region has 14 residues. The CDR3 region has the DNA TGTGCCAGTAGTATAACCGGGGATCGCGGTGGCTACACCTTC. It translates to CASSITGDRGGYTF. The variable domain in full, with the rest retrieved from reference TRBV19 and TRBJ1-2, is DGGITQSPKYLFRKEGQNVTLSCEQNLNHDAMYWYRQDPGQGLRLIYYSQIVNDFQKGDIAEGYSVSREKKESFPLTVTSAQKNPTAFYLCASSITGDRGGYTFGSGTRLTVV.

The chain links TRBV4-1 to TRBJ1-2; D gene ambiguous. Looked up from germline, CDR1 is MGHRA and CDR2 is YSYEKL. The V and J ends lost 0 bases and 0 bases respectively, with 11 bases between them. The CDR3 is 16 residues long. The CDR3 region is CASSQEGIGTNYGYTF. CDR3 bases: TGCGCCAGCAGCCAAGAGGGGATAGGGACTAACTATGGCTACACCTTC.

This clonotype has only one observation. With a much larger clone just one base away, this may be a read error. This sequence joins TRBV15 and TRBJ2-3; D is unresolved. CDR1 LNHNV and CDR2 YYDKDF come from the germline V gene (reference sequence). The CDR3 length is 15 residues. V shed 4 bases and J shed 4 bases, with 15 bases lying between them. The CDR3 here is CATSKEENGPDTQYF. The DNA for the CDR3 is TGTGCCACCAGCAAAGAAGAGAACGGACCAGATACGCAGTATTTT.

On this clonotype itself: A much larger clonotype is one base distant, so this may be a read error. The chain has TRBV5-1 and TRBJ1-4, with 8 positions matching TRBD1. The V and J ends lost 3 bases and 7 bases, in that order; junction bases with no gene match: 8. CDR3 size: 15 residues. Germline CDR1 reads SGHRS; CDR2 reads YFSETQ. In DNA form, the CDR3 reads TGCGCCAGCAGCTCGGCGGCGACAGGGGCTGAAAAACTGTTTTTT. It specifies CASSSAATGAEKLFF.

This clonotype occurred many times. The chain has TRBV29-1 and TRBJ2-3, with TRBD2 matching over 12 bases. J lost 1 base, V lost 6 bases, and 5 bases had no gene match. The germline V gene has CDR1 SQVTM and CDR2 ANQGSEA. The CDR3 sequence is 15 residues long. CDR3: CSVGRTSGGTDTQYF. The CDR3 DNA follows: TGCAGCGTCGGAAGGACTAGCGGGGGCACAGATACGCAGTATTTT.

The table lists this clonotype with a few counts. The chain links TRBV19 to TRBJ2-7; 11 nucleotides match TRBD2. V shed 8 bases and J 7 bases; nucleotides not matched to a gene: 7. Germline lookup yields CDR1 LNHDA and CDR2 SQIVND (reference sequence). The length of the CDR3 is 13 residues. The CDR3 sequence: CASSQLAGVEQYF. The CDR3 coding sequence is TGTGCCAGTTCTCAACTAGCGGGAGTTGAGCAGTACTTC. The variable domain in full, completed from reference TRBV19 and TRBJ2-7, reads DGGITQSPKYLFRKEGQNVTLSCEQNLNHDAMYWYRQDPGQGLRLIYYSQIVNDFQKGDIAEGYSVSREKKESFPLTVTSAQKNPTAFYLCASSQLAGVEQYFGPGTRLTVT.

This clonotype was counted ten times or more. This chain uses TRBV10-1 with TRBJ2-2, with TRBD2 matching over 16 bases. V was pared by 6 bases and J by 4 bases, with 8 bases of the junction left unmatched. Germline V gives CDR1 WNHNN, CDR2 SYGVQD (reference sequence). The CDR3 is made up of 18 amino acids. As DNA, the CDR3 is TGCGCCAGCAGACCGGGACTAGCGGGAGGGCCTCTCACCGGGGAGCTGTTTTTT. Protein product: CASRPGLAGGPLTGELFF.

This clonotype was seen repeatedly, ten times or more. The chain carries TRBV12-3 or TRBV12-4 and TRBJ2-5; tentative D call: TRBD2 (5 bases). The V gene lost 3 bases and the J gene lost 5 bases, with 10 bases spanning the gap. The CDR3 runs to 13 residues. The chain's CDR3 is CASSLSGWETQYF. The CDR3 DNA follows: TGTGCCAGCAGTTTGAGCGGCTGGGAGACCCAGTACTTC.

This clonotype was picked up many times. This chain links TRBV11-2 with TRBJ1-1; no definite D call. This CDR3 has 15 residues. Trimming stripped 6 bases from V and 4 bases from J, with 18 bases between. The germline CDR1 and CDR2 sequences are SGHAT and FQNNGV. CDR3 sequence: CASSLERPVGTEAFF. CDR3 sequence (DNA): TGTGCCAGCAGTTTGGAGCGTCCGGTGGGCACTGAAGCTTTCTTT.

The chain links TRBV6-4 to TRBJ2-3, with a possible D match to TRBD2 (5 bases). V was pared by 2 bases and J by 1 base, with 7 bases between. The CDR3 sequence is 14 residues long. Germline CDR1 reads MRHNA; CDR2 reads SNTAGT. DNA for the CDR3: TGTGCCAGCAGTGACAACGGGGGCACAGATACGCAGTATTTT. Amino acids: CASSDNGGTDTQYF.

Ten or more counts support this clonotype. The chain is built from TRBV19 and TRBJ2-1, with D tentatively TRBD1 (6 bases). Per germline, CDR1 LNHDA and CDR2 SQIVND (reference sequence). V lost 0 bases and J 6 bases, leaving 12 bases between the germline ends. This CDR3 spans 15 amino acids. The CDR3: CASSIEVGAGNEQFF. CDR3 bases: TGTGCCAGTAGTATAGAGGTGGGGGCTGGCAATGAGCAGTTCTTC. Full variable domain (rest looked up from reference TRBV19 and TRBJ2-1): DGGITQSPKYLFRKEGQNVTLSCEQNLNHDAMYWYRQDPGQGLRLIYYSQIVNDFQKGDIAEGYSVSREKKESFPLTVTSAQKNPTAFYLCASSIEVGAGNEQFFGPGTRLTVL.

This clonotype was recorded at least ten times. CDR3 DNA sequence: TGCGCCAGCAGTGTAATGGGCGAGCAGTACTTC. This encodes CASSVMGEQYF. This sequence joins TRBV10-2 and TRBJ2-7, with unresolved D. The CDR3 runs to 11 residues. From germline, CDR1 is WSHSY and CDR2 SAAADI. Trimming stripped 4 bases from V and 6 bases from J, with 7 bases between.

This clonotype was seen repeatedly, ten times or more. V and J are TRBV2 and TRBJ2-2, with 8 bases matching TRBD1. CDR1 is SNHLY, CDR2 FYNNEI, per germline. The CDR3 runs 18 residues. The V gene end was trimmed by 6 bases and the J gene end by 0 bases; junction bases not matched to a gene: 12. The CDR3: CASSGGQAYPTNTGELFF. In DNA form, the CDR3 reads TGTGCCAGCAGCGGGGGACAGGCTTACCCAACGAACACCGGGGAGCTGTTTTTT.

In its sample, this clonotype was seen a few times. CDR3 sequence (DNA): TGTGCCATCAGTGAGTCGAAGGGGACAGGGACCTATGGCTACACCTTC. It is translated as CAISESKGTGTYGYTF. J is TRBJ1-2 and V is TRBV10-3, with 9 nucleotides matching TRBD1. Per the germline V gene, CDR1 is ENHRY and CDR2 is SYGVKD. With V trimmed by 0 bases and J by 4 bases, 6 bases remained unmatched. The CDR3 has 16 residues.

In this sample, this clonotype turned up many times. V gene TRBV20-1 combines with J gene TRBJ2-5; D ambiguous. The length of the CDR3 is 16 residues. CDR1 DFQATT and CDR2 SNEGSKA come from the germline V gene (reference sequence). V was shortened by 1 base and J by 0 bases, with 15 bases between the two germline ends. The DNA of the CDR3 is TGCAGTGCTAGAGGCCCTTCAGAAACGTACCAAGAGACCCAGTACTTC. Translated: CSARGPSETYQETQYF.

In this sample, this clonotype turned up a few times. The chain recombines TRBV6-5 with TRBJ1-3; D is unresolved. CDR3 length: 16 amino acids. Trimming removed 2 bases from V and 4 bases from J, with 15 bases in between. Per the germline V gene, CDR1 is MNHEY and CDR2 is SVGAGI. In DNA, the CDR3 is TGTGCCAGCAGTTACGCCCTCGGCAGAATAGGAAACACCATATATTTT. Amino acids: CASSYALGRIGNTIYF.

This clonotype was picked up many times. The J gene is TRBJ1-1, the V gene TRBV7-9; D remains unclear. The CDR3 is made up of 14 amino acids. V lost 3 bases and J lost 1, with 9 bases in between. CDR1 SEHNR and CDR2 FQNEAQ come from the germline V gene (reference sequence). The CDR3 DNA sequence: TGTGCCAGCAGCTTCATAGGGCCGAACACTGAAGCTTTCTTT. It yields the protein CASSFIGPNTEAFF.

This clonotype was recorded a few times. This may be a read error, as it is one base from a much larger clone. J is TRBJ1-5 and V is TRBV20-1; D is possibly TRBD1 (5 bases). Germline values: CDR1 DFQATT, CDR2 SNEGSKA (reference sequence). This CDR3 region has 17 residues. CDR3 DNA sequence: TGCAGTGCTAGAGGGAGGGGATTGGTCGCTTCTAATCAGCCCCAGCGTTTT. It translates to CSARGRGLVASNQPQRF.

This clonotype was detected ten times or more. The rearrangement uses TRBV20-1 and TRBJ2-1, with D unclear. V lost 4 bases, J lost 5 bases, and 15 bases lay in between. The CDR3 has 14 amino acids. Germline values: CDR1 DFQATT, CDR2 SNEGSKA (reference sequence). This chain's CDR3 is CSANGFSVHNEQFF. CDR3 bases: TGCAGTGCTAATGGTTTTAGTGTCCACAATGAGCAGTTCTTC.

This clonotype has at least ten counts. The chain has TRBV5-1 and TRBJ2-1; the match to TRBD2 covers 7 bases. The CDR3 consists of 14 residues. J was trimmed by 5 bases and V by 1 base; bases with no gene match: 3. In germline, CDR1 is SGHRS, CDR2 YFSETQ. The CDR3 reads CASSLSLANNEQFF. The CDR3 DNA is TGCGCCAGCAGCTTGTCACTAGCGAACAATGAGCAGTTCTTC. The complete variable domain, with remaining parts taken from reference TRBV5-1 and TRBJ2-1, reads KAGVTQTPRYLIKTRGQQVTLSCSPISGHRSVSWYQQTPGQGLQFLFEYFSETQRNKGNFPGRFSGRQFSNSRSEMNVSTLELGDSALYLCASSLSLANNEQFFGPGTRLTVL.

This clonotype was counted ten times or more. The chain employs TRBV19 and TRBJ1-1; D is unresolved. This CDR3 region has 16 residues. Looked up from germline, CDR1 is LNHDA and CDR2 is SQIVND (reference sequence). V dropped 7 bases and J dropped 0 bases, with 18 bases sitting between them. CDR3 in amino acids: CASTDSGWVLNTEAFF. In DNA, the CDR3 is TGTGCCAGTACCGATAGCGGTTGGGTACTGAACACTGAAGCTTTCTTT.

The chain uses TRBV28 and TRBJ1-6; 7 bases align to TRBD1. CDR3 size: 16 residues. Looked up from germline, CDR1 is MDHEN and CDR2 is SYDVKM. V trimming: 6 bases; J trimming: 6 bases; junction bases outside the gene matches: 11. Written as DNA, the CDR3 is TGTGCCAGCAGATTCCGACAGGGTCGGGGTAATTCACCCCTCCACTTT. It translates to CASRFRQGRGNSPLHF.

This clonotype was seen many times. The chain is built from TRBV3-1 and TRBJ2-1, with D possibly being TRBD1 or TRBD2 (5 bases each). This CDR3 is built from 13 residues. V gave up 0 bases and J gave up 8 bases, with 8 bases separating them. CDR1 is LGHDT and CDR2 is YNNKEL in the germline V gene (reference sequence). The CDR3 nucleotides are TGTGCCAGCAGCCAAGAAAGGGACGATGAGCAGTTCTTC. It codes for CASSQERDDEQFF.

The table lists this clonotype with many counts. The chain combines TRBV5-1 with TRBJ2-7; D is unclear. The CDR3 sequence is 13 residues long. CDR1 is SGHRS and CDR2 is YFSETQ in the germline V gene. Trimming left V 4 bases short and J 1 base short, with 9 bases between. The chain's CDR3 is CASSRLDSYEQYF. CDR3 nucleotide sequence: TGCGCCAGCAGCCGGCTGGATTCCTACGAGCAGTACTTC. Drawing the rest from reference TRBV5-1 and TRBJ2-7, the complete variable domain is KAGVTQTPRYLIKTRGQQVTLSCSPISGHRSVSWYQQTPGQGLQFLFEYFSETQRNKGNFPGRFSGRQFSNSRSEMNVSTLELGDSALYLCASSRLDSYEQYFGPGTRLTVT.

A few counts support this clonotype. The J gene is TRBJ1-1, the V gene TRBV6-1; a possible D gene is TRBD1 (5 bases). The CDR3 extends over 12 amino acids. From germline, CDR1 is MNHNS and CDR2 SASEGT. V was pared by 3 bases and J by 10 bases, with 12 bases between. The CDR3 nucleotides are TGTGCCAGCAGTGATCCAGGGAGTACAGCTTTCTTT. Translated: CASSDPGSTAFF.

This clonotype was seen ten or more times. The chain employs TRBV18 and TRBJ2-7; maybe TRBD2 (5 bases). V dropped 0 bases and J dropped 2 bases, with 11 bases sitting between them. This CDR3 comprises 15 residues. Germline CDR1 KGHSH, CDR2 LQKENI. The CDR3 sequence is CASSPPNGLTYEQYF. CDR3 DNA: TGTGCCAGCTCACCACCTAATGGACTTACCTACGAGCAGTACTTC.

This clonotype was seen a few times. In nucleotides, the CDR3 is TGCGCCAGCAGCCCCCGGGACATAGTCTACGAGCAGTACTTC. Protein sequence: CASSPRDIVYEQYF. The chain employs TRBV4-1 and TRBJ2-7; TRBD1 might be the D (6 bases). Trimming stripped 4 bases from V and 3 bases from J, with 13 bases between. Germline CDR1 is MGHRA and CDR2 is YSYEKL. This CDR3 has 14 amino acids.